A selection of T cell receptor beta chains follows, all from one sample in a study of human thymus T cells. Repertoires were generated with immunoSEQ multiplex PCR, while TCRdb's copy carries only in-frame clones and drops some. The sample lists roughly 86,000 clones, 90% to 98% occurring once. The sequencing input was thymus tissue. The receptors originated from a boy in the first two years of life with a congenital heart defect but otherwise immunologically healthy. CDR3s include the opening cysteine and the closing phenylalanine or tryptophan. A D gene is named only where the DNA matches it firmly. Clone size is not always given. Where it is, it says once, few, many or a class for expanded clones.

v_call	clone_size	d_call	j_call	cdr3_nt	cdr3_aa
TRBV11-1	once	.	TRBJ1-4	TGTGCCAGCAGCCAGCCCGGGAGGAATAATGAAAAACTGTTTTTT	CASSQPGRNNEKLFF
TRBV6-1	.	.	TRBJ1-5	TGTGCCAGCAGATGCGAAGGGGGGGACAATCAGCCCCAGCATTTT	CASRCEGGDNQPQHF
TRBV27	.	TRBD1	TRBJ2-2	TGTGCCAGCACCGCCCGGACAGGAGACACCGGGGAGCTGTTTTTT	CASTARTGDTGELFF
TRBV7-6	.	.	TRBJ2-7	TGTGCCAGCAGCCCCAGGGCTTCCTACGAGCAGTACTTC	CASSPRASYEQYF
TRBV7-8	.	.	TRBJ2-3	TGTGCCAGCAACCCCATGGAGGGGGGATCAATTCATACGCAGTATTTT	CASNPMEGGSIHTQYF
TRBV7-8	.	.	TRBJ1-2	TGTGCCAGCAGCCCACAGACAGGACCCTATGGCTACACCTTC	CASSPQTGPYGYTF
TRBV5-4	.	TRBD1	TRBJ2-7	TGTGCCAGCAGCGGAACAGGGGGCAGCGGGTACGAGCAGTACTTC	CASSGTGGSGYEQYF
TRBV6-6	.	.	TRBJ1-5	TGTGCCAGCAGGCAAGGGCACAATCAGCCCCAGCATTTT	CASRQGHNQPQHF
TRBV30	.	TRBD1	TRBJ1-5	TGTGCCTGGAGCGGGACAGGGTTTCAGCCCCAGCATTTT	CAWSGTGFQPQHF
TRBV5-3	.	.	TRBJ2-5	TGTGCCAGAAGCCCCGACCCCGCGGGACAACAAGAGACCCAGTACTTC	CARSPDPAGQQETQYF
TRBV11-3	.	TRBD1	TRBJ1-6	TGTGCCAGCAGCGGACAGGGATCCCTCCACTTT	CASSGQGSLHF
TRBV7-9	.	.	TRBJ2-5	TGTGCCAGCAGCTCCACAGGAGAGACCCAGTACTTC	CASSSTGETQYF
TRBV4-3	.	.	TRBJ2-2	TGCGCCAGCAGCCAAGAAAACACCGGGGAGCTGTTTTTT	CASSQENTGELFF
TRBV5-1	.	.	TRBJ2-1	TGCGCCAGCAGCTTGGCCGGGACCCAGGGGAATGAGCAGTTCTTC	CASSLAGTQGNEQFF
TRBV2	.	TRBD1	TRBJ1-6	TGTGCCAACCGAGGGGACAGGGCGGGAGGTTCACCCCTCCACTTT	CANRGDRAGGSPLHF
TRBV7-8	.	.	TRBJ1-1	TGTGCCAGCAGCCCTCCCTCCTACCCGGGGGACACTGAAGCTTTCTTT	CASSPPSYPGDTEAFF
TRBV6-5	.	.	TRBJ2-7	TGTGCCAGCAGTTACCGCCCTAGCTACGAGCAGTACTTC	CASSYRPSYEQYF
TRBV4-1	.	.	TRBJ2-3	TGCGCCAGCAGCTACGGGAGAGGGACAGATACGCAGTATTTT	CASSYGRGTDTQYF
TRBV7-9	.	TRBD1	TRBJ1-1	TGTGCCAGCAGCTCGCGCCGGGACAGGGGCACTGAAGCTTTCTTT	CASSSRRDRGTEAFF
TRBV5-6	.	TRBD2	TRBJ2-1	TGTGCCAGCAGAAATAGCGGGAGGTTTGACAATGAGCAGTTCTTC	CASRNSGRFDNEQFF
TRBV25-1	.	.	TRBJ2-7	TGTGCCAGCAGTGGGCTCCAGGGTTACGAGCAGTACTTC	CASSGLQGYEQYF
TRBV9	.	.	TRBJ1-1	TGTGCCAGCAGCCCCCGTACAGCGAGAATGAACACTGAAGCTTTCTTT	CASSPRTARMNTEAFF
TRBV5-1	.	.	TRBJ1-1	TGCGCCAGCAGCTCCGTCGGCAGTGAAGCTTTCTTT	CASSSVGSEAFF
TRBV11-2	.	.	TRBJ2-7	TGTGCCAGCAGCTTGGGCGGGACCGACGGTTGCTACGAGCAGTACTTC	CASSLGGTDGCYEQYF
TRBV11-2	.	.	TRBJ2-3	TGTGCCAGCAGCTTAGACTTAGGACCCACAGATACGCAGTATTTT	CASSLDLGPTDTQYF
TRBV14	once	.	TRBJ2-1	TGTGCCAGCAGCCCGGGACCCCCGGGATACAATGAGCAGTTCTTC	CASSPGPPGYNEQFF
TRBV11-2	.	.	TRBJ2-7	TGTGCCAGCAGCTTAGTTCGGGGATCCTACGAGCAGTACTTC	CASSLVRGSYEQYF
TRBV7-2	.	TRBD1	TRBJ1-4	TGTGCCAGCAGCCAGAGACAGGGGGCAGGTGAAAAACTGTTTTTT	CASSQRQGAGEKLFF
TRBV2	.	TRBD1	TRBJ1-1	TGTGCCGCCTGTGCCTTTTTAGGGGGCTTCATGAACACTGAAGCTTTCTTT	CAACAFLGGFMNTEAFF
TRBV19	.	.	TRBJ2-7	TGTGCCAGTAGTATTCACCCCTCTGACAGCTACGAGCAGTACTTC	CASSIHPSDSYEQYF
TRBV6-6	.	TRBD1	TRBJ1-2	TGTGCCAGCACCCCCGGACAGGGTAGCTATGGCTACACCTTC	CASTPGQGSYGYTF
TRBV6-5	.	TRBD1	TRBJ1-2	TGTGCCAGCAGGCCCATACAGGGACAGATACGGGGCTACACCTTC	CASRPIQGQIRGYTF
TRBV10-2	.	.	TRBJ2-1	TGCGCCAGCAGTGATAAAGGTAACAATGAGCAGTTCTTC	CASSDKGNNEQFF